This is a list of T cell receptor beta chains from one sample in a study of blood T cell repertoires in COVID-19. This table comes from immunoSEQ multiplex PCR, and its TCRdb copy is limited to in-frame clones, with some not included. The data show approximately 210,000 clones, 80% to 90% seen once. The sequenced material came from PBMCs or T cells enriched from blood (not recorded which). These receptors all come from a woman in her late teens or twenties who had recovered from COVID-19. The CDR3 runs from the conserved cysteine through the conserved F or W. A D gene is named only where the DNA matches it firmly. The size field is filled for only some rows; it gives once, few, many or a size class.

length	D	size	V	J	CDR3	DNA
13	.	few	TRBV5-6	TRBJ2-7	CASSSDSTYEQYF	TGTGCCAGCAGCTCGGACAGCACCTACGAGCAGTACTTC
12	.	.	TRBV2	TRBJ1-1	CASSAGGTEAFF	TGTGCCAGCAGTGCGGGGGGTACTGAAGCTTTCTTT
15	.	few	TRBV29-1	TRBJ2-5	CSVVGQRTVVETQYF	TGCAGCGTTGTTGGACAGCGAACGGTTGTGGAGACCCAGTACTTC
18	TRBD1	.	TRBV7-6	TRBJ2-1	CASSSRRTGTGSYNEQFF	TGTGCCAGCAGCTCACGCCGTACCGGGACAGGATCCTACAATGAGCAGTTCTTC
15	.	.	TRBV19	TRBJ2-6	CASTRGRSGANVLTF	TGTGCCAGTACCCGGGGAAGGTCTGGGGCCAACGTCCTGACTTTC
14	TRBD1	.	TRBV14	TRBJ2-5	CASRPGTAQETQYF	TGTGCCAGCAGACCCGGGACAGCTCAAGAGACCCAGTACTTC
18	TRBD1	.	TRBV9	TRBJ2-1	CASSAQPSGTGVLFRQFF	TGTGCCAGCAGCGCCCAACCCTCCGGGACAGGGGTACTATTTCGGCAGTTCTTC
14	.	.	TRBV11-2	TRBJ1-2	CASSSPRRGGGYTF	TGTGCCAGCAGCTCACCCCGTAGGGGGGGTGGCTACACCTTC
19	.	once	TRBV21-1	TRBJ1-6	CASSKWSTARRAGGSPLHF	TGTGCCAGCAGCAAATGGTCGACAGCCAGGAGGGCAGGGGGTTCACCCCTCCACTTT
13	.	.	TRBV11-3	TRBJ2-7	CASSLTQGDEQYF	TGTGCCAGCAGCTTAACCCAAGGAGACGAGCAGTACTTC
14	TRBD1	few	TRBV6-5	TRBJ1-5	CASSPGTGYQPQHF	TGTGCCAGCAGTCCCGGGACAGGGTATCAGCCCCAGCATTTT
14	TRBD1	.	TRBV18	TRBJ1-2	CASSPLDRANGYTF	TGTGCCAGCTCACCACTGGACAGGGCCAATGGCTACACCTTC
12	.	.	TRBV28	TRBJ1-2	CASSKGGDGYTF	TGTGCCAGCAGTAAAGGCGGGGACGGCTACACCTTC
13	.	.	TRBV4-1	TRBJ1-1	CASSQVLDTEAFF	TGCGCCAGCAGCCAAGTCCTCGACACTGAAGCTTTCTTT
15	TRBD2	.	TRBV19	TRBJ2-2	CASSNSGAGTGELFF	TGTGCCAGTAGTAACAGCGGGGCAGGCACCGGGGAGCTGTTTTTT
13	.	.	TRBV6-1	TRBJ1-2	CASSEAGLDGYTF	TGTGCCAGCAGTGAAGCGGGGCTCGATGGCTACACCTTC
14	TRBD2	medium-sized	TRBV6-2/TRBV6-3	TRBJ2-5	CASSYGGEQETQYF	TGTGCCAGCAGTTATGGGGGGGAGCAAGAGACCCAGTACTTC
14	.	.	TRBV2	TRBJ2-5	CARMGPWEVETQYF	TGTGCCAGAATGGGCCCTTGGGAGGTGGAGACCCAGTACTTC
15	TRBD2	.	TRBV7-2	TRBJ2-1	CASSLGLAGVDEQFF	TGTGCCAGCAGCTTAGGTCTAGCGGGGGTAGATGAGCAGTTCTTC
15	.	once	TRBV7-6	TRBJ2-7	CASSLRTNRTEEQYF	TGTGCCAGCAGCTTAAGGACAAACCGGACAGAGGAGCAGTACTTC
12	.	.	TRBV19	TRBJ2-7	CASGQQGREQYF	TGTGCCAGTGGTCAACAGGGTCGCGAGCAGTACTTC
15	TRBD1	.	TRBV25-1	TRBJ1-1	CASSESDRGNTEAFF	TGTGCCAGCAGTGAATCAGACAGGGGGAACACTGAAGCTTTCTTT
15	TRBD2	.	TRBV24-1	TRBJ2-3	CATSDLRGGTDTQYF	TGTGCCACCAGTGATTTGCGGGGGGGCACAGATACGCAGTATTTT
16	TRBD1	.	TRBV18	TRBJ1-2	CASSPPRTGGIGGYTF	TGTGCCAGCTCACCACCGCGGACAGGGGGGATCGGTGGCTACACCTTC
14	.	.	TRBV7-9	TRBJ1-2	CASSLEARNYGYTF	TGTGCCAGCAGCCTAGAGGCGCGGAACTATGGCTACACCTTC
16	.	.	TRBV28	TRBJ2-2	CASSYDPGRAHGELFF	TGTGCCAGCAGTTATGATCCTGGCAGGGCCCACGGGGAGCTGTTTTTT
13	.	.	TRBV6-5	TRBJ1-1	CASSYSRIREAFF	TGTGCCAGCAGTTACTCGAGAATTCGTGAAGCTTTCTTT
18	.	.	TRBV28	TRBJ1-5	CASTTSVGPGRNNQPQHF	TGTGCCAGCACTACGTCTGTAGGGCCTGGGAGGAACAATCAGCCCCAGCATTTT
13	.	.	TRBV29-1	TRBJ1-6	CSGVTGSNSPLHF	TGCAGCGGTGTAACAGGGTCAAATTCACCCCTCCACTTT
14	.	.	TRBV28	TRBJ1-3	CASFSGSSGNTIYF	TGTGCCAGCTTTAGCGGGAGCTCTGGAAACACCATATATTTT
10	TRBD1	.	TRBV19	TRBJ1-2	CASRQGGYTF	TGTGCCAGTCGACAGGGAGGCTACACCTTC